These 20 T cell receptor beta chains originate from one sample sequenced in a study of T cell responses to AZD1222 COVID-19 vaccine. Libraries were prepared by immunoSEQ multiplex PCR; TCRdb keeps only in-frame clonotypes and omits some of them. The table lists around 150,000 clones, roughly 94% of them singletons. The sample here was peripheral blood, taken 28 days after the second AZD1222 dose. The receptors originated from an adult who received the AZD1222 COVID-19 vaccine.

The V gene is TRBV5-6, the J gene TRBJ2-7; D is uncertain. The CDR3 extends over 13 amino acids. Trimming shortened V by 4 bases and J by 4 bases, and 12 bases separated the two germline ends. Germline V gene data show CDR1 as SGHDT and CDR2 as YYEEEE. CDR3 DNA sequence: TGTGCCAGCAGCGCCGACACCAGATACGAGCAGTACTTC. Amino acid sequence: CASSADTRYEQYF.

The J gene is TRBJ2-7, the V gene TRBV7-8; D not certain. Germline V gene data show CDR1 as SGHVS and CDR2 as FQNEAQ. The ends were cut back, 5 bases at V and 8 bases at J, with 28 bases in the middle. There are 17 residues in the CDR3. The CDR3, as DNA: TGTGCCAGCAGCCCACGGTTAGGGCTCCCGGGTGGAGAAAAGCAGTACTTC. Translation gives CASSPRLGLPGGEKQYF. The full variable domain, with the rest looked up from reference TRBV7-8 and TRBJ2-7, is GAGVSQSPRYKVAKRGQDVALRCDPISGHVSLFWYQQALGQGPEFLTYFQNEAQLDKSGLPSDRFFAERPEGSVSTLKIQRTQQEDSAVYLCASSPRLGLPGGEKQYFGPGTRLTVT.

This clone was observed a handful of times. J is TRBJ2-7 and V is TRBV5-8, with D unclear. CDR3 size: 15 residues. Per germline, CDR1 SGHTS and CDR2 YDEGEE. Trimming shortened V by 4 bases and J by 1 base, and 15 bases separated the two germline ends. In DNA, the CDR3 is TGTGCCAGCAGCGTCGAGATAGCTGGTTCCTACGAGCAGTACTTC. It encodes CASSVEIAGSYEQYF.

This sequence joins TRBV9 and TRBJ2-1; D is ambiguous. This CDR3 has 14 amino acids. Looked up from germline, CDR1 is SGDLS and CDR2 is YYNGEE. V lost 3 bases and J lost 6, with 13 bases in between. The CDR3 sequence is CASSDYHRSNEQFF. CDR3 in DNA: TGTGCCAGCAGCGACTATCATCGAAGCAATGAGCAGTTCTTC.

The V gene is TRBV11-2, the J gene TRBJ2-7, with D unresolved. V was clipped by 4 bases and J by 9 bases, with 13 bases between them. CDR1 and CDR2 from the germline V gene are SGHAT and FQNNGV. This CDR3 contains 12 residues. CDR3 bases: TGTGCCAGCAGCTCCAGTAGTTCGGGGCAGTACTTC. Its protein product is CASSSSSSGQYF.

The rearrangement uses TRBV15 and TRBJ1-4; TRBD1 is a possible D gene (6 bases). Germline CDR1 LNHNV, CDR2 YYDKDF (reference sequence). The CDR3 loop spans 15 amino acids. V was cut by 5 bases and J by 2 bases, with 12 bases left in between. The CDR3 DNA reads TGTGCCACCAGCGTTCGGGGGGCGACTAATGAAAAACTGTTTTTT. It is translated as CATSVRGATNEKLFF.

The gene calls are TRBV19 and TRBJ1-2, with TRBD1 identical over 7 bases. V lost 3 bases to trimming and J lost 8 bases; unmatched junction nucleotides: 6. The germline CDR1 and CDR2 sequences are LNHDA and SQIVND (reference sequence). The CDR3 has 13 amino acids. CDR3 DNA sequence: TGTGCCAGTAGTATTGGACAGGCTGAGGGCTACACCTTC. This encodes CASSIGQAEGYTF.

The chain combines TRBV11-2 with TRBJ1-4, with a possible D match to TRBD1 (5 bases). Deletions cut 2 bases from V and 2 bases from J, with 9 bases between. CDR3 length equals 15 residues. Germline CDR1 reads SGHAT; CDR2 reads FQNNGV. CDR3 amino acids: CASSLRGATNEKLFF. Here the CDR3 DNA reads TGTGCCAGCAGCTTACGTGGGGCGACTAATGAAAAACTGTTTTTT.

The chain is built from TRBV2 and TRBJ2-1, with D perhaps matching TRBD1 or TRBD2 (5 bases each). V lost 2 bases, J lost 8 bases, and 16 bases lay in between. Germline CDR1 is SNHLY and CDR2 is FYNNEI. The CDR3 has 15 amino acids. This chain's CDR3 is CASSESAGTRDEQFF. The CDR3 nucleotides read TGTGCCAGCAGTGAATCGGCAGGGACCCGCGATGAGCAGTTCTTC.

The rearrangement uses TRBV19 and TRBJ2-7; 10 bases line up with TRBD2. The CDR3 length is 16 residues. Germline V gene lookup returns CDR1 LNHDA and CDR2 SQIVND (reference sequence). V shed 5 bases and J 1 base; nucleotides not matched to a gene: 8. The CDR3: CASSPRTSGKSYEQYF. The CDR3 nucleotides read TGTGCCAGTAGTCCAAGGACTAGCGGAAAATCCTACGAGCAGTACTTC.

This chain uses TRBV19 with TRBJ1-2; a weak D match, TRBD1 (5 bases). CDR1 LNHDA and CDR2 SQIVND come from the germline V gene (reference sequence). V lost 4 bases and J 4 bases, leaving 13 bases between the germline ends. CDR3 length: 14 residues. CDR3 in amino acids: CASSTGRFSYGYTF. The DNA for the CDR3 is TGTGCCAGTAGTACAGGGAGGTTTAGCTATGGCTACACCTTC.

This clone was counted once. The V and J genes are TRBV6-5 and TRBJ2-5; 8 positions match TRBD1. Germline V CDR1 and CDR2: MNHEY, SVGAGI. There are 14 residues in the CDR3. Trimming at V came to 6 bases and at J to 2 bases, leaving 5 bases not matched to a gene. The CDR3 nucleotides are TGTGCCAGCAGCATGACAGGGGTTCAAGAGACCCAGTACTTC. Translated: CASSMTGVQETQYF.

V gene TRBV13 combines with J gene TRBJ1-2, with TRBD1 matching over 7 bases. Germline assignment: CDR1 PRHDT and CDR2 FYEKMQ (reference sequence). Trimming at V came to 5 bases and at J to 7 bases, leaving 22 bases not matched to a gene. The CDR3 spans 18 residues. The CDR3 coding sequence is TGTGCCAGCAGCCAATTATACTTTAAGCGAAGGGGGCACGGTGGCTACACCTTC. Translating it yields CASSQLYFKRRGHGGYTF. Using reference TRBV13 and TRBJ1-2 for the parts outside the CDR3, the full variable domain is AAGVIQSPRHLIKEKRETATLKCYPIPRHDTVYWYQQGPGQDPQFLISFYEKMQSDKGSIPDRFSAQQFSDYHSELNMSSLELGDSALYFCASSQLYFKRRGHGGYTFGSGTRLTVV.

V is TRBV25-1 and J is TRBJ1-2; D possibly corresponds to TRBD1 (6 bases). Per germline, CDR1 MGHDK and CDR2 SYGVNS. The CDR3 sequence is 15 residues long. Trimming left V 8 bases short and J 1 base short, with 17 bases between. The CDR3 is CASPRTGWHNYGYTF. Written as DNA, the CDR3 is TGTGCCAGCCCACGTACAGGGTGGCATAACTATGGCTACACCTTC.

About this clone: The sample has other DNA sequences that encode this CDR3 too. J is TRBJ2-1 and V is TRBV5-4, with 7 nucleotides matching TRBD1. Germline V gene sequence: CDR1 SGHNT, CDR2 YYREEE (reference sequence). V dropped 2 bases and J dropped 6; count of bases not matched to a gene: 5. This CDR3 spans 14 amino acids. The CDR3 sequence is CASSFRGLGNEQFF. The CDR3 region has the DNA TGTGCCAGCAGCTTCAGGGGGTTAGGCAATGAGCAGTTCTTC.

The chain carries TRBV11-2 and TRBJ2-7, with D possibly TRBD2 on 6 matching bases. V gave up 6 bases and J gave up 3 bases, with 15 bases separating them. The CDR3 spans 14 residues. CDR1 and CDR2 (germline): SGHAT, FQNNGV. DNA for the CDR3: TGTGCCAGCAGTCCTACAGGAGGGTTCTACGAGCAGTACTTC. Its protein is CASSPTGGFYEQYF.

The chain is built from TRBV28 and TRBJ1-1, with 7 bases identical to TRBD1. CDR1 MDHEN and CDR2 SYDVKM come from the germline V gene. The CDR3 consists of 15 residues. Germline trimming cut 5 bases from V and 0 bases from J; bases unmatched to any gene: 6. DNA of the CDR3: TGTGCCAGCAGTGGAGGGGACAGCTTGAACACTGAAGCTTTCTTT. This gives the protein CASSGGDSLNTEAFF.

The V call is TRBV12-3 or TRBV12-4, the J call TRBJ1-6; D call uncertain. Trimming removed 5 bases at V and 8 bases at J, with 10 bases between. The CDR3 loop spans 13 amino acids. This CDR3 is CASSPPPDSPLHF. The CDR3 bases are TGTGCCAGCAGTCCCCCCCCGGATTCACCCCTCCACTTT.

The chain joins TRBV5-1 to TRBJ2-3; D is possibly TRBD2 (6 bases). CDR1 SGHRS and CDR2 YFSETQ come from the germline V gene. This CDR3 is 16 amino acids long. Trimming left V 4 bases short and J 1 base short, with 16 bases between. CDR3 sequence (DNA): TGCGCCAGCAGCCTCATTTCGGGGGTTGGCACAGATACGCAGTATTTT. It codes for CASSLISGVGTDTQYF. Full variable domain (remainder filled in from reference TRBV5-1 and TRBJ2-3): KAGVTQTPRYLIKTRGQQVTLSCSPISGHRSVSWYQQTPGQGLQFLFEYFSETQRNKGNFPGRFSGRQFSNSRSEMNVSTLELGDSALYLCASSLISGVGTDTQYFGPGTRLTVL.

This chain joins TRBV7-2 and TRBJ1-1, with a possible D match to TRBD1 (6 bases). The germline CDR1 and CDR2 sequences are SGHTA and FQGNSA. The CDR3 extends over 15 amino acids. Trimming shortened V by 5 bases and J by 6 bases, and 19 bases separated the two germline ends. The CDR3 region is CASSRTTGFTAEAFF. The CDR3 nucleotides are TGTGCCAGCAGCCGTACGACAGGTTTTACGGCTGAAGCTTTCTTT.